The next 11 T cell receptor beta chains were all read from a single sample in a study of PD-1 blockade in classical Hodgkin lymphoma. Libraries were prepared by immunoSEQ multiplex PCR; TCRdb keeps only in-frame clonotypes and omits some of them. The sample has roughly 32,000 clones, about four fifths seen once; the top ten hold approximately 35%. Relapses following autologous stem cell transplantation were seen in all patients, with brentuximab vedotin exposure varying. The sample was peripheral blood mononuclear cells (PBMCs), taken at baseline. The receptor source for this set is a human donor with classical Hodgkin lymphoma.

V usage is TRBV9 and J usage is TRBJ1-2, with a tentative D call TRBD1 (6 bases). This CDR3 region has 16 residues. CDR1 is SGDLS, CDR2 YYNGEE, per germline. V lost 2 bases to trimming and J lost 4 bases, with 18 bases between them. The DNA for the CDR3 is TGTGCCAGCAGCGTTTCCGGGACATGGAAGACCTATGGCTACACCTTC. Protein sequence: CASSVSGTWKTYGYTF.

This sequence joins TRBV19 and TRBJ1-2, with 9 bases identical to TRBD1. The CDR3 has 15 amino acids. Per the germline V gene, CDR1 is LNHDA and CDR2 is SQIVND (reference sequence). Unmatched junction bases numbered 7, after V lost 4 bases and J lost 4 bases. As DNA, the CDR3 is TGTGCCAGTAGTACACTCGACAGGGGGGCCTATGGCTACACCTTC. Its protein is CASSTLDRGAYGYTF.

In nucleotides, the CDR3 is TGTGCCGGTGAACAGGGGGCGAGCGGGACTGAAGCTTTCTTT. Translating gives CAGEQGASGTEAFF. The chain carries TRBV30 and TRBJ1-1; 9 bases align to TRBD1. Germline trimming cut 8 bases from V and 5 bases from J; bases unmatched to any gene: 12. The CDR3 has 14 residues. Germline V gene lookup returns CDR1 GTSNPN and CDR2 SVGIG (reference sequence).

The genes are TRBV6-1 and TRBJ2-7, with D possibly being TRBD1 (8 bases). V was trimmed by 7 bases and J by 3 bases, leaving 19 bases between them. Germline CDR1 MNHNS, CDR2 SASEGT. The CDR3 contains 15 residues. The CDR3 protein is CASILGGTGDYEQYF. In DNA form, the CDR3 reads TGTGCCAGCATCTTGGGGGGGACAGGAGACTACGAGCAGTACTTC.

This clone was detected a few times. The chain joins TRBV7-9 to TRBJ1-1; maybe TRBD1 (5 bases). This CDR3 comprises 14 residues. Germline V gene lookup returns CDR1 SEHNR and CDR2 FQNEAQ (reference sequence). Between the trimmed V and J ends, which lost 0 bases and 3 bases, there was a span of 8 bases. The CDR3 loop is CASSLADTDTEAFF. CDR3 DNA sequence: TGTGCCAGCAGCTTAGCGGACACCGACACTGAAGCTTTCTTT.

V gene TRBV6-6 combines with J gene TRBJ1-2; weak D call: TRBD1 (5 bases). Germline V CDR1 and CDR2: MNHNY, SVGAGI (reference sequence). The CDR3 is made up of 12 amino acids. V dropped 8 bases and J dropped 5 bases, with 12 bases sitting between them. The DNA of the CDR3 is TGTGCCAGCGGGGGAGAAGGGTATGGCTACACCTTC. Translation gives CASGGEGYGYTF.

The chain links TRBV6-5 to TRBJ2-7, with D perhaps TRBD1 or TRBD2 (5 bases each). CDR3 length equals 15 residues. The ends were cut back, 6 bases at V and 3 bases at J, with 18 bases in the middle. Germline CDR1 is MNHEY and CDR2 is SVGAGI. This chain's CDR3 is CASRPTGAPVYEQYF. CDR3 nucleotides: TGTGCCAGCAGACCCACCGGGGCCCCGGTCTACGAGCAGTACTTC.

CDR3 in amino acids: CASSPEGGRTGELFF. The CDR3 bases are TGCGCCAGCAGCCCCGAGGGGGGAAGAACCGGGGAGCTGTTTTTT. The chain uses TRBV4-3 and TRBJ2-2, with D perhaps TRBD1 or TRBD2 (6 bases each). V lost 4 bases and J 5 bases, leaving 14 bases between the germline ends. CDR3 length: 15 residues. CDR1 is LGHNA, CDR2 YSLEER, per germline.

The chain employs TRBV11-3 and TRBJ2-5, with 11 bases aligning to TRBD2. CDR1 and CDR2 (germline): SGHNT, YENEEA. The ends lost 3 bases at V and 0 bases at J; junction bases unmatched: 3. CDR3 length: 16 amino acids. The DNA of the CDR3 is TGTGCCAGCAGCTTTTTAGCGGGGGGGGACCAAGAGACCCAGTACTTC. Translating gives CASSFLAGGDQETQYF.

The chain carries TRBV4-3 and TRBJ2-7; 9 bases line up with TRBD2. The CDR3 extends over 16 amino acids. The V and J ends lost 0 bases and 2 bases, in that order; junction bases with no gene match: 5. Germline V gives CDR1 LGHNA, CDR2 YSLEER. The CDR3 DNA sequence: TGCGCCAGCAGCCAAGATGCTAGCGGGGCCGCCTACGAGCAGTACTTC. Its protein product is CASSQDASGAAYEQYF.

V is TRBV5-5 and J is TRBJ2-5; D possibly matches TRBD1 or TRBD2 (6 bases each). Germline V gives CDR1 SGHKS, CDR2 YYEKEE (reference sequence). The length of the CDR3 is 16 residues. The germline V and J ends were trimmed by 4 bases and 3 bases, with 19 bases remaining between them. CDR3 bases: TGTGCCAGCAGCGACCTCCTAAGGGGGGCGGAAGAGACCCAGTACTTC. Translating gives CASSDLLRGAEETQYF.